What follows are 11 T cell receptor beta chains derived from one specimen sequenced in a study of OX40 agonist ivuxolimab in advanced cancers. Assay used: immunoSEQ multiplex PCR; TCRdb lists only in-frame clones, some missing. The data hold 70,000 or so clones, with about nine tenths observed a single time. Sequencing was performed on CD4+ or CD8+ T cells sorted from blood, taken in a trial of the OX40 agonist ivuxolimab. The receptor set was obtained from an adult with an advanced solid tumor such as melanoma, head and neck, liver or kidney cancer.

This clone was seen more than once but under ten times. V and J are TRBV30 and TRBJ2-7; TRBD1 might be the D (5 bases). Germline CDR1 GTSNPN, CDR2 SVGIG (reference sequence). This CDR3 contains 11 residues. Trimming removed 3 bases from V and 3 bases from J, with 6 bases in between. The CDR3 protein is CAWRTVYEQYF. CDR3 DNA: TGTGCCTGGAGGACAGTCTACGAGCAGTACTTC. Based on the CDR3 plus reference TRBV30 and TRBJ2-7, the full variable domain is SQTIHQWPATLVQPVGSPLSLECTVEGTSNPNLYWYRQAAGRGLQLLFYSVGIGQISSEVPQNLSASRPQDRQFILSSKKLLLSDSGFYLCAWRTVYEQYFGPGTRLTVT.

The V gene is TRBV10-3, the J gene TRBJ2-7; the match to TRBD1 covers 8 bases. The CDR3 consists of 11 residues. The germline V gene encodes CDR1 ENHRY and CDR2 SYGVKD. The J segment lost 5 bases and the V segment lost 10 bases, leaving 4 bases of the junction unmatched. CDR3 nucleotides: TGTGCCACGACAGGGGACCACGAGCAGTACTTC. It encodes CATTGDHEQYF.

The chain is built from TRBV5-6 and TRBJ2-3; TRBD2 might be the D (6 bases). The V end lost 4 bases, the J end lost 2 bases, and 11 bases lay between the germline ends. The CDR3 loop spans 14 amino acids. CDR1 and CDR2 (germline): SGHDT, YYEEEE. In nucleotides, the CDR3 is TGTGCCAGCAGCAAGGGACTGTTCACAGATACGCAGTATTTT. Protein product: CASSKGLFTDTQYF.

The rearrangement joins TRBV4-1 to TRBJ2-7, with 7 bases matching TRBD1. Looked up from germline, CDR1 is MGHRA and CDR2 is YSYEKL. With 2 bases clipped from V and 2 bases from J, the junction kept 12 bases outside the gene matches. This CDR3 has 17 residues. The CDR3 nucleotides are TGCGCCAGCAGCCAACATGGGACAGCAGAACTACCCTACGAGCAGTACTTC. The encoded protein is CASSQHGTAELPYEQYF.

This clone was picked up one time. The V gene is TRBV23-1, the J gene TRBJ2-7, with TRBD1 identical over 9 bases. TRBV23-1 qualifies as an ORF whose function is uncertain. The CDR3 runs 17 residues. Germline trimming cut 7 bases from V and 1 base from J; bases unmatched to any gene: 14. DNA of the CDR3: TGCGCCAGCACCCAGAGTTCCCCGGACAGGGGATCCTACGAGCAGTACTTC. Protein: CASTQSSPDRGSYEQYF.

This clone was detected a few times. The chain carries TRBV27 and TRBJ1-4; 8 bases agree with TRBD1. From germline, CDR1 is MNHEY and CDR2 SMNVEV (reference sequence). CDR3 length equals 16 residues. J was trimmed by 7 bases and V by 2 bases; bases with no gene match: 9. The CDR3 reads CASSLMRQGALEKLFF. CDR3 coding DNA: TGTGCCAGCAGTTTAATGCGGCAGGGGGCACTTGAAAAACTGTTTTTT.

The chain employs TRBV11-3 and TRBJ2-5, with D uncertain. From germline, CDR1 is SGHNT and CDR2 YENEEA. CDR3 size: 13 residues. The ends were cut back, 5 bases at V and 5 bases at J, with 12 bases in the middle. This chain's CDR3 is CASSRGGSETQYF. The DNA of the CDR3 is TGTGCCAGCAGCCGAGGTGGTTCGGAGACCCAGTACTTC.

The CDR3 sequence is CASSPETPGRGTEAFF. Written as DNA, the CDR3 is TGTGCCAGCTCACCCGAAACCCCCGGGAGGGGTACTGAAGCTTTCTTT. V and J are TRBV18 and TRBJ1-1, with D perhaps matching TRBD1 (5 bases). V was pared by 3 bases and J by 5 bases, with 19 bases between. This CDR3 region has 16 residues. Germline V gives CDR1 KGHSH, CDR2 LQKENI.

The chain links TRBV5-1 to TRBJ2-5; 11 bases fit TRBD2. Trimming removed 0 bases from V and 2 bases from J; junction bases left unmatched: 3. The CDR3 consists of 16 residues. The germline V gene has CDR1 SGHRS and CDR2 YFSETQ. CDR3 region: CASSLGLAGGQETQYF. The CDR3 DNA is TGCGCCAGCAGCTTGGGGCTAGCGGGGGGTCAAGAGACCCAGTACTTC.

This clone came up a few times. The chain links TRBV2 to TRBJ1-6; D remains ambiguous. The ends were cut back, 8 bases at V and 9 bases at J, with 17 bases in the middle. In germline, CDR1 is SNHLY, CDR2 FYNNEI. CDR3 length: 14 residues. Here the CDR3 reads CASGSTGDGSPLHF. CDR3 DNA sequence: TGTGCCAGCGGATCGACCGGGGATGGTTCACCCCTCCACTTT. The full variable domain, in which reference TRBV2 and TRBJ1-6 provide the parts outside the CDR3, is EPEVTQTPSHQVTQMGQEVILRCVPISNHLYFYWYRQILGQKVEFLVSFYNNEISEKSEIFDDQFSVERPDGSNFTLKIRSTKLEDSAMYFCASGSTGDGSPLHFGNGTRLTVT.

The CDR3 sequence: CASRPGDSRGYEQYF. In DNA, the CDR3 is TGTGCCAGCAGACCCGGCGACTCGCGTGGGTACGAGCAGTACTTC. This chain joins TRBV6-5 and TRBJ2-7, with D hard to call. The germline V gene has CDR1 MNHEY and CDR2 SVGAGI. The germline V and J ends were trimmed by 6 bases and 4 bases, with 19 bases remaining between them. The CDR3 is made up of 15 amino acids.